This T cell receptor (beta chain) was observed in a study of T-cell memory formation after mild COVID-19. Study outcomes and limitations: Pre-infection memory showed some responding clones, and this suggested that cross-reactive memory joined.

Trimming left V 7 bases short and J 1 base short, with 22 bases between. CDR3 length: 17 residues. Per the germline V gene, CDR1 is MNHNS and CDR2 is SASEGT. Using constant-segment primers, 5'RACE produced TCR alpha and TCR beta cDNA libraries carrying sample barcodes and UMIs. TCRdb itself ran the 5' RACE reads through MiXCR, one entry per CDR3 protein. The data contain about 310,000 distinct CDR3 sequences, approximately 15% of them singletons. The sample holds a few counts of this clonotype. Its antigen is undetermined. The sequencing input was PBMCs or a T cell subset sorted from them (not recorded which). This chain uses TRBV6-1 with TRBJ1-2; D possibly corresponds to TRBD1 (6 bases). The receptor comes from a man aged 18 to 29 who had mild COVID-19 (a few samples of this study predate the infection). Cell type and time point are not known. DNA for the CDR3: TGTGCCAGCACCAGGGAAACTCAGGGGAATCTTAACTATGGCTACACCTTC. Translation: CASTRETQGNLNYGYTF.